Presented here are 10 T cell receptor beta chains from one specimen sequenced in a study of lymphopenia after photon versus proton radiotherapy. Some clones are missing from TCRdb's copy, which holds only in-frame ones; the method was immunoSEQ multiplex PCR. Among about 160,000 clones listed, 88% were seen once. The sample was peripheral blood, taken from a patient treated with photon-based radiotherapy. The receptor set was obtained from a man between 50 and 59 years old with gastric cancer.

The chain carries TRBV6-5 and TRBJ1-3; maybe TRBD1 (5 bases). The CDR3 totals 15 residues. V was trimmed by 2 bases and J by 2 bases, leaving 10 bases between them. Germline CDR1 and CDR2: MNHEY and SVGAGI. The CDR3 DNA sequence: TGTGCCAGCAGTTACGGGAGCAGGGCTGGAAACACCATATATTTT. Its translation is CASSYGSRAGNTIYF.

The gene calls are TRBV19 and TRBJ2-7; D remains unclear. Trimming stripped 5 bases from V and 1 base from J, with 12 bases between. The CDR3 is made up of 14 amino acids. The V gene's germline CDR1 is LNHDA and CDR2 SQIVND (reference sequence). The CDR3 sequence: CASSSLIRSYEQYF. The CDR3 DNA reads TGTGCCAGTAGTTCTCTCATTAGATCCTACGAGCAGTACTTC.

The genes are TRBV5-1 and TRBJ1-3, with 9 nucleotides matching TRBD1. This CDR3 has 18 amino acids. The germline CDR1 and CDR2 sequences are SGHRS and YFSETQ. Trimming at V came to 2 bases and at J to 0 bases, leaving 9 bases not matched to a gene. The CDR3 DNA reads as TGCGCCAGCAGCTTCCTCGGACAGGGGTTTTCCTCTGGAAACACCATATATTTT. Translation: CASSFLGQGFSSGNTIYF. Supplemented by reference TRBV5-1 and TRBJ1-3, the full variable domain reads KAGVTQTPRYLIKTRGQQVTLSCSPISGHRSVSWYQQTPGQGLQFLFEYFSETQRNKGNFPGRFSGRQFSNSRSEMNVSTLELGDSALYLCASSFLGQGFSSGNTIYFGEGSWLTVV.

This clone was observed a single time. The chain combines TRBV4-3 with TRBJ1-4; D is unresolved. V lost 4 bases and J 0 bases, leaving 9 bases between the germline ends. There are 15 residues in the CDR3. Germline V gene sequence: CDR1 LGHNA, CDR2 YSLEER. Here the CDR3 DNA reads TGCGCCAGCAGCCCTTGGACGGCAACTAATGAAAAACTGTTTTTT. Amino acids: CASSPWTATNEKLFF.

The genes are TRBV13 and TRBJ2-3, with a weak D call TRBD2 (6 bases). Deletions cut 1 base from V and 1 base from J, with 9 bases between. This CDR3 region has 15 residues. CDR1 and CDR2 (germline): PRHDT, FYEKMQ (reference sequence). The CDR3: CASSLEAGRTDTQYF. In DNA, the CDR3 is TGTGCCAGCAGCTTAGAGGCGGGGCGCACAGATACGCAGTATTTT.

The rearrangement joins TRBV4-2 to TRBJ2-5, with D unresolved. Germline assignment: CDR1 LGHNA and CDR2 YNFKEQ. The V end was cut by 2 bases, the J end by 0 bases, with 13 bases between. There are 16 residues in the CDR3. The CDR3, as DNA: TGTGCCAGCAGCCAAAGAGCCGGGTCCCACCAAGAGACCCAGTACTTC. It is translated as CASSQRAGSHQETQYF.

V is TRBV25-1 and J is TRBJ2-7, with no clear D. V lost 2 bases and J 0 bases, leaving 8 bases between the germline ends. The germline V gene has CDR1 MGHDK and CDR2 SYGVNS. The CDR3 is 14 residues long. The CDR3 loop reads CASSEPGFSYEQYF. CDR3 DNA sequence: TGTGCCAGCAGTGAACCCGGTTTCTCCTACGAGCAGTACTTC.

This clone was found once. This chain joins TRBV18 and TRBJ2-4, with 7 positions matching TRBD2. Germline V gene sequence: CDR1 KGHSH, CDR2 LQKENI. The V and J ends lost 6 bases and 4 bases, in that order; junction bases with no gene match: 12. This CDR3 has 16 amino acids. CDR3 nucleotides: TGTGCCAGCTCTCCGTCTGGCCGGGGGGAAAAAAACATTCAGTACTTC. It is translated as CASSPSGRGEKNIQYF.

This rearrangement joins TRBV25-1 to TRBJ1-2; no firm D call. V was pared by 4 bases and J by 7 bases, with 10 bases between. This CDR3 has 12 residues. Per germline, CDR1 MGHDK and CDR2 SYGVNS. Here the CDR3 DNA reads TGTGCCAGCAGTGGAGGGTTTGGTGGCTACACCTTC. Amino acid sequence: CASSGGFGGYTF.

V usage is TRBV11-1 and J usage is TRBJ2-2; 7 bases agree with TRBD2. Germline values: CDR1 SGHAT, CDR2 FQDESV (reference sequence). This CDR3 comprises 15 residues. V trimming: 4 bases; J trimming: 0 bases; junction bases outside the gene matches: 2. DNA of the CDR3: TGTGCCAGCAGCTCTCTAGCGGCGAACACCGGGGAGCTGTTTTTT. It specifies CASSSLAANTGELFF.